Shown below are 13 T cell receptor beta chains from a single sample sequenced in a study of T cells in Graves' hyperthyroidism and ophthalmopathy. Amplification yielded TCR beta CDR3 regions, with RNA transcripts as the source. The HTBI set primed first-round TCR CDR3 RT-PCR. TCRdb reprocessed the multiplex PCR reads with MiXCR, giving one entry per CDR3 protein. The sample shows hundreds of thousands of distinct CDR3 sequences, around 15% of them seen only once. Sequenced material: blood. These receptors all come from a woman aged 45-60 years with Graves' ophthalmopathy.

In this sample, this clonotype turned up many times. The chain recombines TRBV7-2 with TRBJ2-7; 9 nucleotides align to TRBD1. J gave up 3 bases and V 4 bases, and 7 bases lay outside the gene matches. This CDR3 is built from 15 residues. In germline, CDR1 is SGHTA, CDR2 FQGNSA. CDR3 region: CASSYPPGQGYEQYF. The CDR3 region has the DNA TGTGCCAGCAGCTATCCACCGGGACAGGGCTACGAGCAGTACTTC. Together with reference TRBV7-2 and TRBJ2-7, the CDR3 gives the full variable domain: GAGVSQSPSNKVTEKGKDVELRCDPISGHTALYWYRQSLGQGLEFLIYFQGNSAPDKSGLPSDRFSAERTGGSVSTLTIQRTQQEDSAVYLCASSYPPGQGYEQYFGPGTRLTVT.

This clonotype was seen many times. This chain links TRBV14 with TRBJ2-1; D not certain. V shed 0 bases and J shed 2 bases, with 11 bases lying between them. The length of the CDR3 is 16 residues. Germline loops: CDR1 SGHDN, CDR2 FVKESK. The CDR3 DNA is TGTGCCAGCAGCCAAGATTTCAGCCCAGCCTACAATGAGCAGTTCTTC. Translation gives CASSQDFSPAYNEQFF.

The chain carries TRBV27 and TRBJ2-5, with unresolved D. Trimming shortened V by 4 bases and J by 12 bases, and 12 bases separated the two germline ends. The CDR3 length is 11 residues. Germline V CDR1 and CDR2: MNHEY, SMNVEV (reference sequence). The CDR3 region has the DNA TGTGCCAGCAGTTCTCGAGGCCGGGAGTACTTC. Translating it yields CASSSRGREYF.

This clonotype was detected a few times. This rearrangement joins TRBV29-1 to TRBJ2-7; D call uncertain. Germline V CDR1 and CDR2: SQVTM, ANQGSEA. V lost 5 bases and J 0 bases, leaving 14 bases between the germline ends. The CDR3 runs to 14 residues. The CDR3 DNA reads as TGCAGCGTTTTCAGTTCGGGCGACTCCTACGAGCAGTACTTC. Translated, it gives CSVFSSGDSYEQYF.

This chain connects TRBV18 to TRBJ2-5; D might be TRBD1 (6 bases). The V gene's germline CDR1 is KGHSH and CDR2 LQKENI. The CDR3 spans 14 residues. V was pared by 5 bases and J by 1 base, with 11 bases between. The CDR3: CASSSHRVQETQYF. Written as DNA, the CDR3 is TGTGCCAGCTCATCCCACAGGGTCCAAGAGACCCAGTACTTC.

This clonotype appeared many times. This rearrangement joins TRBV7-9 to TRBJ2-1; possibly TRBD2 for D (5 bases). V lost 2 bases to trimming and J lost 5 bases, with 10 bases between them. This CDR3 has 14 residues. Germline V lookup: CDR1 SEHNR, CDR2 FQNEAQ (reference sequence). The CDR3 here is CASSLQSADNEQFF. The CDR3 DNA reads TGTGCCAGCAGCTTACAGTCAGCGGACAATGAGCAGTTCTTC. The full variable domain, completed using reference TRBV7-9 and TRBJ2-1, is DTGVSQNPRHKITKRGQNVTFRCDPISEHNRLYWYRQTLGQGPEFLTYFQNEAQLEKSRLLSDRFSAERPKGSFSTLEIQRTEQGDSAMYLCASSLQSADNEQFFGPGTRLTVL.

This clonotype was counted ten times or more. The V and J genes are TRBV6-2 or TRBV6-3 and TRBJ2-1; the match to TRBD2 covers 8 bases. The V gene's germline CDR1 is MNHEY and CDR2 SVGEGT. Trimming took 3 bases from V and 10 from J; bases not matched to a gene: 14. CDR3 length equals 16 residues. CDR3 amino acids: CASSYRVGLVSGEQFF. In DNA, the CDR3 is TGTGCCAGCAGTTATCGGGTGGGACTAGTCTCAGGGGAGCAGTTCTTC.

This clonotype has ten or more counts. The rearrangement joins TRBV7-9 to TRBJ2-1, with D maybe TRBD2 (6 bases). The CDR3 runs to 15 residues. The germline gives CDR1 SEHNR, CDR2 FQNEAQ (reference sequence). The V end was cut by 1 base, the J end by 8 bases, with 15 bases between. The CDR3 DNA sequence: TGTGCCAGCAGCTTAGGGAGGGGCCATGCGGATGAGCAGTTCTTC. Protein: CASSLGRGHADEQFF.

This clonotype was detected a few times. This chain connects TRBV30 to TRBJ1-3; a possible D gene is TRBD1 (6 bases). The CDR3 contains 17 residues. Germline V gene sequence: CDR1 GTSNPN, CDR2 SVGIG (reference sequence). V shed 2 bases and J shed 1 base, with 18 bases lying between them. The CDR3 is CAWSTSGGRASGNTIYF. In DNA form, the CDR3 reads TGTGCCTGGAGTACCAGCGGGGGGCGAGCTTCTGGAAACACCATATATTTT.

V gene TRBV3-1 combines with J gene TRBJ2-1, with 11 positions matching TRBD2. The CDR3 has 16 residues. Trimming cost V 0 bases and J 6 bases; bases outside gene matches: 4. Per germline, CDR1 LGHDT and CDR2 YNNKEL (reference sequence). The CDR3 sequence is CASSQDVLAGANEQFF. The CDR3, as DNA: TGTGCCAGCAGCCAAGATGTACTAGCGGGAGCCAATGAGCAGTTCTTC.

This clonotype showed up many times. The J gene is TRBJ2-7, the V gene TRBV6-2 or TRBV6-3, with 9 nucleotides matching TRBD1. This CDR3 contains 16 residues. Unmatched junction bases numbered 13, after V lost 7 bases and J lost 3 bases. Per germline, CDR1 MNHEY and CDR2 SVGEGT. In DNA, the CDR3 is TGTGCCAGCACCTCCCCACCTCCGGGACAGGGCTACGAGCAGTACTTC. This gives the protein CASTSPPPGQGYEQYF.

The table lists this clonotype with many counts. The gene calls are TRBV3-1 and TRBJ2-1; D assignment may be TRBD1 or TRBD2 (6 bases each). This CDR3 is built from 16 residues. Trimming pared 3 bases from V and 4 bases from J, leaving 16 bases between. Germline CDR1 LGHDT, CDR2 YNNKEL (reference sequence). The CDR3 nucleotides read TGTGCCAGCAGCCAGTCTGGAGGGGGGATTTACAATGAGCAGTTCTTC. Its translation is CASSQSGGGIYNEQFF.

Ten or more counts support this clonotype. The gene calls are TRBV29-1 and TRBJ1-1; D is unresolved. The CDR3 runs to 14 residues. V was pared by 7 bases and J by 4 bases, with 19 bases between. Germline V gives CDR1 SQVTM, CDR2 ANQGSEA. The CDR3 protein is CSARQPLALTEAFF. The CDR3 DNA is TGCAGCGCCCGACAACCCCTCGCTCTCACTGAAGCTTTCTTT. The whole variable domain, filled in from reference TRBV29-1 and TRBJ1-1, reads SAVISQKPSRDICQRGTSLTIQCQVDSQVTMMFWYRQQPGQSLTLIATANQGSEATYESGFVIDKFPISRPNLTFSTLTVSNMSPEDSSIYLCSARQPLALTEAFFGQGTRLTVV.